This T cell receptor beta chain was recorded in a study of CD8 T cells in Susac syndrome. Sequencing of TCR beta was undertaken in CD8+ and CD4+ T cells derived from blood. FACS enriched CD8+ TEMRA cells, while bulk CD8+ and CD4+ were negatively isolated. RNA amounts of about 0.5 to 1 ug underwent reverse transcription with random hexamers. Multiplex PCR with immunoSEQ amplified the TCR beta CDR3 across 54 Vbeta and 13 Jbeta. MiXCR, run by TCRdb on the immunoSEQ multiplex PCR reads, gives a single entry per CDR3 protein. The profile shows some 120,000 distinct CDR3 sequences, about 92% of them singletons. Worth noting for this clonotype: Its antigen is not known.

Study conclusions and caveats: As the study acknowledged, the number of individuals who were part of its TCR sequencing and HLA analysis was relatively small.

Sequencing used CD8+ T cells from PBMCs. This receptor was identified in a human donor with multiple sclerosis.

The CDR3 nucleotides read TGTGCCAGCAGCGCCTTTGGCCCGCCAGAGACCCAGTACTTC. Amino acids: CASSAFGPPETQYF. The V and J genes are TRBV9 and TRBJ2-5, with D unclear. The germline V gene has CDR1 SGDLS and CDR2 YYNGEE. The CDR3 runs to 14 residues. The V and J ends lost 3 bases and 4 bases respectively, with 13 bases between them. Using reference TRBV9 and TRBJ2-5 for the parts outside the CDR3, the full variable domain is DSGVTQTPKHLITATGQRVTLRCSPRSGDLSVYWYQQSLDQGLQFLIQYYNGEERAKGNILERFSAQQFPDLHSELNLSSLELGDSALYFCASSAFGPPETQYFGPGTRLLVL.